Sequencing of this T cell receptor beta chain was carried out in a study of cytomegalovirus exposure and HLA in healthy donors (dated by TCRdb to the late 2010s). Broadly, across the study: According to a later analysis, one platform produced both the roughly 110 validation repertoires and the 670 or so repertoires of the first cohort. The aim of the study was to test whether cataloging public T cell receptors could identify signatures of past pathogen exposure. Besides the first cohort of around 700 subjects, a separate validation cohort made up of 120 different subjects was used. The study combined high-throughput TCR immunosequencing, statistical association of individual TCRs with disease status, and machine learning to predict cytomegalovirus infection status.

In regard to this clone: Its antigen specificity is not known. No base-level quality is on record; no much larger clone is a single base apart.

Separate from the roughly 630-subject first cohort, the validation cohort of 90 to 150 subjects was the group to which the donors belonged. Overall study outcomes, separate from this receptor: A later analysis lacked HLA typing for the validation cohort, so it scored co-occurrence in that cohort across all 130 or so repertoires. The study listed 150 to 200 TCR beta chains as associated with cytomegalovirus. It was suggested by the authors that the approach could potentially be generalized to other disease states and immunological phenotypes. While some public TCRs were present in many individuals, most TCR sequences turned up only very rarely across donors. In vitro tests confirmed that three of the cytomegalovirus-associated TCR beta chains recognize cytomegalovirus antigens. The classifier was reported to diagnose cytomegalovirus status with high specificity and sensitivity in both the original and validation cohorts. A later analysis found that TCRs clustered in the first cohort also tended to co-occur in the 95 to 150 validation repertoires, with roughly 95% of cluster scores above 0.

The library was obtained by the immunoSEQ multiplex PCR assay. The study's processing was this. A statistical classification framework was built to diagnose cytomegalovirus status from the catalog of TCR beta chain sequences. TCRdb took this table from immuneACCESS and kept in-frame rearrangements with V and J called. Such tables lack part of the clones; where checked against another copy, unresolved V genes explain under half of the gap, and the rest is unexplained. V, J and clone size reflect that table, while D and trimming were determined from the DNA. The sample table lists around 94,000 clones, approximately 94% of them with a count of one. Clones ranked in the top ten supply approximately 1% of the sample. The clonotype comes from a woman between 18 and 30 years old in good health and CMV-seronegative. The sequenced sample consisted of PBMCs.

The CDR3 sequence is CASSESGGTSRSTDTQYF. The nucleotides read TGTGCCAGCAGTGAAAGTGGAGGGACTAGCAGAAGCACAGATACGCAGTATTTT. The chain uses TRBV6-1 and TRBJ2-3, with 9 bases aligning to TRBD2. Based on the germline V gene, the CDR1 and CDR2 sequences are MNHNS and SASEGT. The junction shows trimming of 2 bases on V and 0 bases on J, and the gene matches do not reach 9 bases of it. From the cysteine up to the phenylalanine, the CDR3 has a length of 18 residues. CDR3 DNA is the only sequence kept; it has 54 bases, read in frame from the first base.